This T cell receptor beta chain is drawn from a study of beta chain features in type 1 diabetes. Study at large: Across every sample, around 100,000,000 sorted cells were examined in total.

CDR3 size: 15 residues. Germline CDR1 reads SGDLS; CDR2 reads YYNGEE. V was shortened by 0 bases and J by 1 base, with 8 bases between the two germline ends. Since all of the isolated RNA was reverse transcribed, expressed TCRB transcripts were what got sequenced. The assay was immunoSEQ multiplex PCR, and TCRdb's table has in-frame clones only and misses some. The table records under 400,000 clones, about 20% of them present only once. This clone came up a few times. The identical CDR3 is also encoded by other nucleotide sequences in the sample. Input material: naive CD4+ T cells from blood. This rearrangement joins TRBV9 to TRBJ2-1; D is possibly TRBD2 (6 bases). This clonotype originated in a woman in her late teens or twenties in good health. The CDR3: CASSVVGGSYNEQFF. CDR3 coding DNA: TGTGCCAGCAGCGTAGTCGGGGGATCCTACAATGAGCAGTTCTTC.